This is a list of T cell receptor beta chains from one sample in a study of blood T cells in healthy people across ages. MiXCR was run by TCRdb on the 5' RACE reads, yielding one entry per CDR3 protein. The data show 2 million or so distinct CDR3 sequences, approximately 50% seen once. Sample: blood. The receptors derive from a middle-aged woman in good health. CDR3s include the opening cysteine and the closing phenylalanine or tryptophan. D genes are given only for firm matches. Expanded clones are given a class, and other clones once, few, many or no size at all.

d_call: -; clone_size: -; j_call: TRBJ1-2; v_call: TRBV12-3/TRBV12-4; cdr3_nt: TGTGCCAGCGTTACAGGGTTCAACTATGGCTACACCTTC; cdr3_aa: CASVTGFNYGYTF
d_call: -; clone_size: -; j_call: TRBJ2-1; v_call: TRBV2; cdr3_nt: TGTGCCAGCAGTGGGACACTTTACAATGAGCAGTTCTTC; cdr3_aa: CASSGTLYNEQFF
d_call: TRBD1; clone_size: -; j_call: TRBJ2-7; v_call: TRBV11-2; cdr3_nt: TGTGCCAGCAGTGCTACAGGGGCCGAGCAGTACTTC; cdr3_aa: CASSATGAEQYF
d_call: TRBD1; clone_size: -; j_call: TRBJ2-3; v_call: TRBV14; cdr3_nt: TGTGCCAGCAGCCGGGGGACAGGAGTGTATACGCAGTATTTT; cdr3_aa: CASSRGTGVYTQYF
d_call: -; clone_size: -; j_call: TRBJ2-7; v_call: TRBV4-1; cdr3_nt: TGCGCCAGCAGCGCCTCCGGGACACTCTACAATGAGCAGTACTTC; cdr3_aa: CASSASGTLYNEQYF
d_call: -; clone_size: -; j_call: TRBJ2-7; v_call: TRBV7-9; cdr3_nt: TGTGCCAGCAGCTTAGCAGGGGCGAGTAACTACGAGCAGTACTTC; cdr3_aa: CASSLAGASNYEQYF
d_call: TRBD1; clone_size: -; j_call: TRBJ2-7; v_call: TRBV5-6; cdr3_nt: TGTGCCAGCAGTCGCGCCGGGACAGGCTACGAGCAGTACTTC; cdr3_aa: CASSRAGTGYEQYF
d_call: TRBD2; clone_size: -; j_call: TRBJ2-7; v_call: TRBV7-6; cdr3_nt: TGTGCCAGCAGCTCTAGCGGGGGGGCCAGGGAGCAGTACTTC; cdr3_aa: CASSSSGGAREQYF
d_call: TRBD1; clone_size: -; j_call: TRBJ2-7; v_call: TRBV18; cdr3_nt: TGTGCCAGCTCACCGAAAAGGGGGCCTGTTTACAATGAGCAGTACTTC; cdr3_aa: CASSPKRGPVYNEQYF
d_call: -; clone_size: few; j_call: TRBJ2-4; v_call: TRBV11-2; cdr3_nt: TGTGCCAGCAGCTTAGATCGAGGGCTACAAAACATTCAGTACTTC; cdr3_aa: CASSLDRGLQNIQYF
d_call: TRBD1; clone_size: once; j_call: TRBJ1-2; v_call: TRBV20-1; cdr3_nt: TGCAGTGCTAACCTTAAGTTCGGGACAGGGGGCGCATATGGCTACACCTTC; cdr3_aa: CSANLKFGTGGAYGYTF
d_call: -; clone_size: few; j_call: TRBJ2-5; v_call: TRBV4-1; cdr3_nt: TGCGCCAGCAGCCAAGAAGGAGGGTTGCAGACCCAGTACTTC; cdr3_aa: CASSQEGGLQTQYF
d_call: TRBD1; clone_size: -; j_call: TRBJ2-6; v_call: TRBV4-2; cdr3_nt: TGTGCCAGCAGCCAAGGGTCTGCCCTGACAGGGGACTCTGGGGCCAACGTCCTGACTTTC; cdr3_aa: CASSQGSALTGDSGANVLTF
d_call: -; clone_size: few; j_call: TRBJ2-1; v_call: TRBV9; cdr3_nt: TGTGCCAGCAGCCCCTACGGGTCTGAGCAGTTCTTC; cdr3_aa: CASSPYGSEQFF
d_call: TRBD2; clone_size: -; j_call: TRBJ2-7; v_call: TRBV28; cdr3_nt: TGTGCCAGCAGCCCCCCGAGAAGCGGGGCCTACGAGCAGTACTTC; cdr3_aa: CASSPPRSGAYEQYF
d_call: -; clone_size: few; j_call: TRBJ1-1; v_call: TRBV7-9; cdr3_nt: TGTGCCAGCAGTTTAACCGGCATGAACACTGAAGCTTTCTTT; cdr3_aa: CASSLTGMNTEAFF
d_call: -; clone_size: -; j_call: TRBJ2-7; v_call: TRBV28; cdr3_nt: TGTGCCAGCAGTTTTGACAGTGGGGCTCGCGAGCAGTACTTC; cdr3_aa: CASSFDSGAREQYF
d_call: TRBD2; clone_size: -; j_call: TRBJ2-5; v_call: TRBV5-1; cdr3_nt: TGCGCCAGCAGCCGGAGAGCGGGGGCCGCAGAGACCCAGTACTTC; cdr3_aa: CASSRRAGAAETQYF
d_call: -; clone_size: -; j_call: TRBJ2-5; v_call: TRBV4-1; cdr3_nt: TGCGCCAGCAGCCAATTCCCATGGGAGACCCAGTACTTC; cdr3_aa: CASSQFPWETQYF
d_call: -; clone_size: -; j_call: TRBJ2-5; v_call: TRBV20-1; cdr3_nt: TGCAGTGCCGCGCCAAAGGAGACCCAGTACTTC; cdr3_aa: CSAAPKETQYF
d_call: TRBD1; clone_size: few; j_call: TRBJ2-7; v_call: TRBV28; cdr3_nt: TGTGCCAGCAGTCCAAAACGACAGGGCGCCTACGAGCAGTACTTC; cdr3_aa: CASSPKRQGAYEQYF
d_call: -; clone_size: -; j_call: TRBJ2-3; v_call: TRBV6-2/TRBV6-3; cdr3_nt: TGTGCCAGCAGCCCCCATATGCGGGGCACAGATACGCAGTATTTT; cdr3_aa: CASSPHMRGTDTQYF
d_call: -; clone_size: -; j_call: TRBJ2-3; v_call: TRBV7-9; cdr3_nt: TGTGCCAGCAGCCCGAAGATCATAGATACGCAGTATTTT; cdr3_aa: CASSPKIIDTQYF
d_call: TRBD2; clone_size: -; j_call: TRBJ2-7; v_call: TRBV7-2; cdr3_nt: TGTGCCAGCAGCACCCGGACTAGCGTTATGTACGAGCAGTACTTC; cdr3_aa: CASSTRTSVMYEQYF
d_call: -; clone_size: few; j_call: TRBJ2-7; v_call: TRBV6-5; cdr3_nt: TGTGCCAGCAGTTCTAGACAACACGAGCAGTACTTC; cdr3_aa: CASSSRQHEQYF
d_call: TRBD1; clone_size: -; j_call: TRBJ1-1; v_call: TRBV27; cdr3_nt: TGTGCCAGCAAAGACAGGGTAGGAACTGAAGCTTTCTTT; cdr3_aa: CASKDRVGTEAFF
d_call: TRBD1; clone_size: -; j_call: TRBJ1-2; v_call: TRBV20-1; cdr3_nt: TGCAGTGCTGACAGGGACGAGTACTATGGCTACACCTTC; cdr3_aa: CSADRDEYYGYTF
d_call: TRBD2; clone_size: few; j_call: TRBJ2-1; v_call: TRBV9; cdr3_nt: TGTGCCAGCAGCGTAGAGTTTCTAGCGGGGGGGCATGAGCAGTTCTTC; cdr3_aa: CASSVEFLAGGHEQFF
d_call: -; clone_size: -; j_call: TRBJ1-2; v_call: TRBV4-3; cdr3_nt: TGCGCCAGCAGCCAGGAAAGACAGGGCTACACCTTC; cdr3_aa: CASSQERQGYTF
d_call: TRBD1; clone_size: -; j_call: TRBJ2-1; v_call: TRBV4-3; cdr3_nt: TGCGCCAGCAGCCAAGAACCCCACGCACAGGGGACGATCTACAATGAGCAGTTCTTC; cdr3_aa: CASSQEPHAQGTIYNEQFF
d_call: -; clone_size: -; j_call: TRBJ1-5; v_call: TRBV12-3/TRBV12-4; cdr3_nt: TGTGCCAGCAGTTGGACATTAATCCAGCATTTT; cdr3_aa: CASSWTLIQHF
d_call: -; clone_size: -; j_call: TRBJ2-2; v_call: TRBV9; cdr3_nt: TGTGCCAGCAGCGTATCAGGGTCGACCGGGGAGCTGTTTTTT; cdr3_aa: CASSVSGSTGELFF
d_call: -; clone_size: -; j_call: TRBJ2-2; v_call: TRBV7-9; cdr3_nt: TGTGCCAGCATTGTAGCCACCGGGGAGCTGTTTTTT; cdr3_aa: CASIVATGELFF
d_call: -; clone_size: -; j_call: TRBJ2-4; v_call: TRBV7-2; cdr3_nt: TGTGCCAGCAGCTTAGGACAGCTCCCCCTGTTTGACAAAAACATTCAGTACTTC; cdr3_aa: CASSLGQLPLFDKNIQYF
d_call: -; clone_size: -; j_call: TRBJ2-5; v_call: TRBV4-3; cdr3_nt: TGCGCCAGCAGCCAAGAAGGCTGGGGACCCCCACCCGAAGAGACCCAGTACTTC; cdr3_aa: CASSQEGWGPPPEETQYF
d_call: -; clone_size: -; j_call: TRBJ2-3; v_call: TRBV6-5; cdr3_nt: TGTGCCAGCAGTGGAGAGGGTGCTAGCACAGATATGCAGTATTTT; cdr3_aa: CASSGEGASTDMQYF
d_call: -; clone_size: few; j_call: TRBJ2-5; v_call: TRBV4-1; cdr3_nt: TGCGCCAGCAGCCAAGATCTCAGAGGCCTAGAGACCCAGTACTTC; cdr3_aa: CASSQDLRGLETQYF
d_call: -; clone_size: few; j_call: TRBJ1-2; v_call: TRBV24-1; cdr3_nt: TGTGCCACCAGTGGAGGGGCGGTCAACCCTGGGGATGGCTACACCTTC; cdr3_aa: CATSGGAVNPGDGYTF
d_call: -; clone_size: -; j_call: TRBJ1-5; v_call: TRBV27; cdr3_nt: TGTGCCACCTCGGAGAGGACTCCCCAGCAGTTTAACCTGTACAATCAGCCCCAGCATTTT; cdr3_aa: CATSERTPQQFNLYNQPQHF
d_call: TRBD1; clone_size: -; j_call: TRBJ2-1; v_call: TRBV29-1; cdr3_nt: TGCAGCGTTGATGGGGCAGGGGGCTACAATGAGAAGTTCTTC; cdr3_aa: CSVDGAGGYNEKFF